The 21 T cell receptor beta chains below were found in one sample sequenced in a study of shared clonotypes between healthy human individuals. The table came from immunoSEQ multiplex PCR; TCRdb's copy has only in-frame clones and leaves some out. Of over a million clones in the sample, nearly 99% were seen once. The sample was naive CD4+ T cells sorted from blood. The subset was: CD45RA+ positively selected. These receptors were collected from a man younger than 45 in good health.

This chain links TRBV29-1 with TRBJ2-7; TRBD1 aligns across 7 bases. This CDR3 comprises 16 residues. Germline CDR1 SQVTM, CDR2 ANQGSEA. Germline trimming cut 4 bases from V and 7 bases from J; bases unmatched to any gene: 19. The chain's CDR3 is CSVAMVYRGFRNEQYF. For the CDR3, the DNA is TGCAGCGTTGCAATGGTTTACAGGGGTTTTCGGAATGAGCAGTACTTC.

The chain has TRBV2 and TRBJ1-1; 7 positions match TRBD1. V lost 4 bases, J lost 0 bases, and 2 bases stayed unmatched. The germline CDR1 and CDR2 sequences are SNHLY and FYNNEI. The CDR3 extends over 14 amino acids. For the CDR3, the DNA is TGTGCCAGCAGTGGACAGGGCATGAACACTGAAGCTTTCTTT. This sequence encodes CASSGQGMNTEAFF. Complete variable domain (other parts from reference TRBV2 and TRBJ1-1): EPEVTQTPSHQVTQMGQEVILRCVPISNHLYFYWYRQILGQKVEFLVSFYNNEISEKSEIFDDQFSVERPDGSNFTLKIRSTKLEDSAMYFCASSGQGMNTEAFFGQGTRLTVV.

Comment on this clone: This sample includes further DNA sequences coding for the same CDR3. This chain links TRBV5-1 with TRBJ1-5, with 7 bases matching TRBD1. Germline loops: CDR1 SGHRS, CDR2 YFSETQ. V lost 4 bases to trimming and J lost 4 bases; unmatched junction nucleotides: 2. This CDR3 has 13 residues. In DNA, the CDR3 is TGCGCCAGCAGCCTGGGACAGAATCAGCCCCAGCATTTT. Translation: CASSLGQNQPQHF. The complete variable domain, with remaining parts taken from reference TRBV5-1 and TRBJ1-5, reads KAGVTQTPRYLIKTRGQQVTLSCSPISGHRSVSWYQQTPGQGLQFLFEYFSETQRNKGNFPGRFSGRQFSNSRSEMNVSTLELGDSALYLCASSLGQNQPQHFGDGTRLSIL.

This chain links TRBV15 with TRBJ2-7; D may be TRBD1 or TRBD2 (5 bases each). CDR1 LNHNV and CDR2 YYDKDF come from the germline V gene (reference sequence). CDR3 length: 19 residues. Trimming took off 8 bases at V and 3 bases at J, with 32 bases between the two ends. CDR3 nucleotide sequence: TGTGCCACCGAGGCTAGCTTCACTCATTATGGGGGAATCATCTACGAGCAGTACTTC. This gives the protein CATEASFTHYGGIIYEQYF.

In this sample, this clone turned up once. The chain combines TRBV7-9 with TRBJ2-7; 8 bases fit TRBD1. The CDR3 totals 15 residues. CDR1 is SEHNR, CDR2 FQNEAQ, per germline (reference sequence). Losses at the gene ends were 5 bases for V and 6 bases for J; bases not matched to a gene: 12. The CDR3 region is CASSPARTGRTEQYF. In DNA form, the CDR3 reads TGTGCCAGCAGCCCTGCCCGGACAGGGCGGACCGAGCAGTACTTC.

This chain uses TRBV27 with TRBJ1-5; no reliable D call. Germline loops: CDR1 MNHEY, CDR2 SMNVEV (reference sequence). V shed 2 bases and J shed 4 bases, with 6 bases lying between them. The CDR3 is 13 amino acids. The DNA for the CDR3 is TGTGCCAGCAGTTTAGTCTTTAATCAGCCCCAGCATTTT. It translates to CASSLVFNQPQHF.

The CDR3 DNA follows: TGCAGCGTTGAAGACTACTACGAGCAGTACTTC. Protein product: CSVEDYYEQYF. V is TRBV29-1 and J is TRBJ2-7, with D unclear. This CDR3 spans 11 amino acids. Germline lookup yields CDR1 SQVTM and CDR2 ANQGSEA. Trimming cost V 0 bases and J 3 bases, with 3 bases left between them.

In the case of this clone: The sample holds other DNA sequences that translate to the same CDR3. The chain recombines TRBV11-2 with TRBJ2-5; 8 bases agree with TRBD1. CDR3 length: 15 amino acids. V lost 5 bases, J lost 1 base, and 6 bases stayed unmatched. Germline-derived CDR1 and CDR2 are SGHAT and FQNNGV. CDR3 bases: TGTGCCAGCAGCCCTGGACAGGGAGCCCAAGAGACCCAGTACTTC. As protein: CASSPGQGAQETQYF.

The CDR3 DNA reads as TGTGCCAGCAGCGTTCCTAGCGGGAGTCCGAATGAGCAGTTCTTC. Its translation is CASSVPSGSPNEQFF. V gene TRBV9 combines with J gene TRBJ2-1; 10 nucleotides line up with TRBD2. The CDR3 runs 15 residues. The germline CDR1 and CDR2 sequences are SGDLS and YYNGEE. Trimming cost V 2 bases and J 7 bases; bases outside gene matches: 6.

In regard to this clone: Different DNA sequences within this sample yield the same CDR3. The chain joins TRBV7-9 to TRBJ2-1; the D is unclear. Germline V gives CDR1 SEHNR, CDR2 FQNEAQ (reference sequence). The CDR3 length is 15 residues. The V end was cut by 3 bases, the J end by 0 bases, with 9 bases between. The CDR3 is CASSLRLGSYNEQFF. As DNA, the CDR3 is TGTGCCAGCAGCTTGAGACTTGGCTCCTACAATGAGCAGTTCTTC. Full variable domain (outside the CDR3, taken from reference TRBV7-9 and TRBJ2-1): DTGVSQNPRHKITKRGQNVTFRCDPISEHNRLYWYRQTLGQGPEFLTYFQNEAQLEKSRLLSDRFSAERPKGSFSTLEIQRTEQGDSAMYLCASSLRLGSYNEQFFGPGTRLTVL.

The rearrangement joins TRBV9 to TRBJ2-1; the D gene is possibly TRBD2 (5 bases). This CDR3 comprises 12 residues. Looked up from germline, CDR1 is SGDLS and CDR2 is YYNGEE. V was pared by 3 bases and J by 9 bases, with 10 bases between. The CDR3 protein is CASSDSGREQFF. As DNA, the CDR3 is TGTGCCAGCAGCGACAGCGGTCGTGAGCAGTTCTTC.

The gene calls are TRBV5-1 and TRBJ2-5, with 9 bases that match TRBD1. The J segment lost 3 bases and the V segment lost 2 bases, leaving 8 bases of the junction unmatched. The CDR3 loop spans 16 amino acids. Germline CDR1 is SGHRS and CDR2 is YFSETQ. DNA for the CDR3: TGCGCCAGCAGCTTTCGGCGACGGACAGGGGAAGAGACCCAGTACTTC. This codes for CASSFRRRTGEETQYF.

The genes are TRBV4-3 and TRBJ2-2; 8 bases match TRBD2. There are 15 residues in the CDR3. V shed 1 base and J 7 bases; nucleotides not matched to a gene: 5. Germline V gives CDR1 LGHNA, CDR2 YSLEER. CDR3 sequence reads: CASSQVGTRDGELFF. In DNA, the CDR3 is TGCGCCAGCAGCCAAGTAGGGACTAGAGACGGGGAGCTGTTTTTT.

With respect to this clone: This CDR3 is also generated by other DNA sequences in the sample. The chain has TRBV5-1 and TRBJ2-5; 10 nucleotides align to TRBD1. Germline V gene data show CDR1 as SGHRS and CDR2 as YFSETQ. CDR3 length equals 15 residues. V shed 3 bases, J shed 5 bases, and the junction held 7 bases outside the gene matches. In nucleotides, the CDR3 is TGCGCCAGCAGCTCGCCCGGACAGGGGGGCGAGACCCAGTACTTC. It yields the protein CASSSPGQGGETQYF.

This clone appeared once. The chain recombines TRBV5-6 with TRBJ1-5; D might be TRBD1 (5 bases). The CDR3 sequence is 16 residues long. Trimming took 2 bases from V and 3 from J, leaving 15 bases between them. From germline, CDR1 is SGHDT and CDR2 YYEEEE. The CDR3 region has the DNA TGTGCCAGCAGCTTCCTCCGGGCAGGGATCAATCAGCCCCAGCATTTT. Its protein product is CASSFLRAGINQPQHF. The variable domain in full, completed from reference TRBV5-6 and TRBJ1-5, reads DAGVTQSPTHLIKTRGQQVTLRCSPKSGHDTVSWYQQALGQGPQFIFQYYEEEERQRGNFPDRFSGHQFPNYSSELNVNALLLGDSALYLCASSFLRAGINQPQHFGDGTRLSIL.

The genes are TRBV7-9 and TRBJ1-1; D unresolved. The V gene's germline CDR1 is SEHNR and CDR2 FQNEAQ (reference sequence). There are 12 residues in the CDR3. The V and J ends lost 5 bases and 7 bases respectively, with 11 bases between them. CDR3 nucleotides: TGTGCCAGCAGCCCACGGTTGGGTGAAGCTTTCTTT. As protein: CASSPRLGEAFF.

V and J are TRBV4-2 and TRBJ2-1; D remains unclear. The V gene lost 5 bases and the J gene lost 6 bases, with 11 bases spanning the gap. CDR1 is LGHNA and CDR2 is YNFKEQ in the germline V gene. The CDR3 extends over 13 amino acids. The CDR3 DNA follows: TGTGCCAGCAGCTATGTTCAAGGCAATGAGCAGTTCTTC. It is translated as CASSYVQGNEQFF.

V gene TRBV7-8 combines with J gene TRBJ2-3; tentative D call: TRBD1 (6 bases). The CDR3 runs 15 residues. Germline values: CDR1 SGHVS, CDR2 FQNEAQ. Trimming stripped 4 bases from V and 0 bases from J, with 11 bases between. CDR3 loop: CASSSSRGSTDTQYF. As DNA, the CDR3 is TGTGCCAGCAGCTCTAGTAGGGGGAGCACAGATACGCAGTATTTT.

As for this clone: Distinct nucleotide sequences in the sample also encode this CDR3. V usage is TRBV18 and J usage is TRBJ2-2, with no clear D. V lost 3 bases to trimming and J lost 6 bases, with 2 bases between them. The CDR3 contains 11 residues. Per germline, CDR1 KGHSH and CDR2 LQKENI. CDR3 region: CASSPSGELFF. The CDR3 DNA reads TGTGCCAGCTCACCGTCCGGGGAGCTGTTTTTT.

This chain links TRBV11-2 with TRBJ2-1; perhaps D is TRBD1 or TRBD2 (5 bases each). Germline lookup yields CDR1 SGHAT and CDR2 FQNNGV. V dropped 5 bases and J dropped 0 bases, with 17 bases sitting between them. This CDR3 comprises 17 residues. The CDR3 nucleotides are TGTGCCAGCAGCCCCGGGGCTTCCCCCGGCTCCTACAATGAGCAGTTCTTC. It specifies CASSPGASPGSYNEQFF.

This sequence joins TRBV14 and TRBJ2-3; no firm D call. Germline V lookup: CDR1 SGHDN, CDR2 FVKESK. The CDR3 covers 14 residues. V was clipped by 8 bases and J by 2 bases, with 14 bases between them. In DNA form, the CDR3 reads TGTGCCAGCTCCCACGGCCTAAACACAGATACGCAGTATTTT. It yields the protein CASSHGLNTDTQYF.